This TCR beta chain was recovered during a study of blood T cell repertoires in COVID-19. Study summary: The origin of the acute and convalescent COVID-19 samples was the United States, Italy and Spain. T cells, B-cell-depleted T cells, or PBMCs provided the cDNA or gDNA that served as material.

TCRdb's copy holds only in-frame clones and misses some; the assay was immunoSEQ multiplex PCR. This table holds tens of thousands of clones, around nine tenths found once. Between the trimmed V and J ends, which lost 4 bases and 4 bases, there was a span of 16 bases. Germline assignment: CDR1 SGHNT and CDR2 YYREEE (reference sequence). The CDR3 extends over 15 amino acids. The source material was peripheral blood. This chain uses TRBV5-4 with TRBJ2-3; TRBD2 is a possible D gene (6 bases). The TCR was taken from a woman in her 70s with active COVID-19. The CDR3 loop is CASSQGSGPPDTQYF. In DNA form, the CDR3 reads TGTGCCAGCAGCCAAGGTAGCGGTCCCCCAGATACGCAGTATTTT.